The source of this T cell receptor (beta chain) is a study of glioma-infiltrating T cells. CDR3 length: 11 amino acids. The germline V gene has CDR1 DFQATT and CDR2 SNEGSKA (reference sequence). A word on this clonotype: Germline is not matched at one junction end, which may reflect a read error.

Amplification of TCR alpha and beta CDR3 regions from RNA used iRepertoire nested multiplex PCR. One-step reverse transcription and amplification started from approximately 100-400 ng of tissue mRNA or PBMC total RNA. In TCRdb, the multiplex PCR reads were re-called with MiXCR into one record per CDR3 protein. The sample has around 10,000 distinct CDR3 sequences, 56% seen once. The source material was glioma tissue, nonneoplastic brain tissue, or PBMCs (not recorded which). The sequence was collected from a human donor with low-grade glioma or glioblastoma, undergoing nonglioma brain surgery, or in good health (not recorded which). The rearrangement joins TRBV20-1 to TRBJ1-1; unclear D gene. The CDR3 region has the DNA TGCAGTGCTAGAGATGTCGAAGAAGCTTTGTTT. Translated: CSARDVEEALF.